The 13 T cell receptor beta chains given below trace back to one sample, sequenced in a study of blood T cell repertoires in COVID-19. Sequencing used immunoSEQ multiplex PCR; TCRdb keeps in-frame clones, though not all of them. The repertoire consists of about 200,000 clones, with around nine tenths occurring once and the leading ten covering roughly 1.5%. Sequencing used peripheral blood. These receptors originate from a man between 18 and 35 years old with active or convalescent COVID-19.

The gene calls are TRBV5-4 and TRBJ2-3; 11 bases are shared with TRBD2. This CDR3 has 15 residues. V lost 5 bases to trimming and J lost 4 bases; unmatched junction nucleotides: 6. Germline CDR1 is SGHNT and CDR2 is YYREEE (reference sequence). The CDR3 spells CASRDSGRGPDTQYF. The CDR3 DNA sequence: TGTGCCAGCAGGGATAGCGGGAGGGGACCAGATACGCAGTATTTT.

This clone was picked up one time. The chain carries TRBV6-2 or TRBV6-3 and TRBJ2-1; a weak D match, TRBD2 (6 bases). The length of the CDR3 is 17 residues. Per germline, CDR1 MNHEY and CDR2 SVGEGT. Trimming cost V 2 bases and J 0 bases, with 14 bases left between them. The CDR3 DNA sequence: TGTGCCAGCAGTTACACTGGAGGAGGGAGCTCCTACAATGAGCAGTTCTTC. Protein sequence: CASSYTGGGSSYNEQFF.

The genes are TRBV28 and TRBJ1-5, with TRBD1 matching 7 bases. Trimming took 6 bases from V and 4 from J; bases not matched to a gene: 12. The CDR3 totals 16 residues. The germline V gene encodes CDR1 MDHEN and CDR2 SYDVKM. The CDR3 reads CASRRSTTGVNQPQHF. DNA for the CDR3: TGTGCCAGCAGGAGGAGTACAACAGGGGTGAATCAGCCCCAGCATTTT.

The chain recombines TRBV3-1 (or the pseudogene TRBV3-2) with TRBJ2-7; possible D gene TRBD2, 6 bases. Per the germline V gene, CDR1 is LGHDT and CDR2 is YNNKEL (reference sequence). CDR3 size: 18 residues. The V and J ends lost 5 bases and 0 bases respectively, with 23 bases between them. CDR3: CASSAQVPGLESSYEQYF. Here the CDR3 DNA reads TGTGCCAGCAGCGCCCAAGTTCCGGGACTCGAGAGCTCCTACGAGCAGTACTTC.

This chain joins TRBV7-9 and TRBJ2-3; no clear D. The V end lost 1 base, the J end lost 4 bases, and 6 bases lay between the germline ends. CDR3 length: 13 residues. Germline V lookup: CDR1 SEHNR, CDR2 FQNEAQ (reference sequence). CDR3: CASSLVSPDTQYF. CDR3 bases: TGTGCCAGCAGCTTAGTGTCTCCAGATACGCAGTATTTT.

The V call is TRBV3-1 (or the pseudogene TRBV3-2), the J call TRBJ2-3; possibly TRBD2 for D (7 bases). V was cut by 4 bases and J by 5 bases, with 13 bases left in between. The germline CDR1 and CDR2 sequences are LGHDT and YNNKEL (reference sequence). This CDR3 contains 14 residues. CDR3 sequence reads: CASSRAGGRDTQYF. In nucleotides, the CDR3 is TGTGCCAGCAGCCGCGCCGGGGGGCGAGATACGCAGTATTTT.

V usage is TRBV28 and J usage is TRBJ2-7, with 7 bases identical to TRBD2. Per germline, CDR1 MDHEN and CDR2 SYDVKM. The CDR3 consists of 15 residues. V lost 5 bases, J lost 0 bases, and 7 bases stayed unmatched. In DNA form, the CDR3 reads TGTGCCAGCAGTCCTCTAGCGGCTTACTCCTACGAGCAGTACTTC. This gives the protein CASSPLAAYSYEQYF.

V usage is TRBV19 and J usage is TRBJ1-2; 7 bases are shared with TRBD1. The CDR3 has 15 amino acids. Germline CDR1 is LNHDA and CDR2 is SQIVND (reference sequence). V trimming: 10 bases; J trimming: 0 bases; junction bases outside the gene matches: 11. The CDR3 loop reads CATDTGDATNYGYTF. CDR3 bases: TGTGCCACCGATACAGGGGACGCAACTAACTATGGCTACACCTTC.

The chain uses TRBV10-1 and TRBJ2-3; TRBD2 agrees at 8 bases. The trim removed 2 bases at V and 8 bases at J, leaving 6 bases unmatched. The CDR3 is 14 residues long. Per germline, CDR1 WNHNN and CDR2 SYGVQD (reference sequence). This chain's CDR3 is CASSEQTGGGTQYF. The CDR3 DNA reads TGCGCCAGCAGTGAGCAGACGGGAGGGGGTACGCAGTATTTT.

The gene calls are TRBV19 and TRBJ2-5; the match to TRBD1 covers 10 bases. Germline CDR1 is LNHDA and CDR2 is SQIVND (reference sequence). This CDR3 spans 14 amino acids. V lost 5 bases, J lost 5 bases, and 5 bases stayed unmatched. In DNA form, the CDR3 reads TGTGCCAGTAGTCTGGGACAGGGGACGGAGACCCAGTACTTC. Its translation: CASSLGQGTETQYF.

This clone was observed a handful of times. The chain has TRBV9 and TRBJ2-7, with D perhaps TRBD2 (6 bases). CDR1 and CDR2 from the germline V gene are SGDLS and YYNGEE. CDR3 length: 15 residues. The V end was cut by 2 bases, the J end by 3 bases, with 15 bases between. CDR3 residues: CASSVGGAINYEQYF. The CDR3 region has the DNA TGTGCCAGCAGCGTCGGAGGGGCCATCAACTACGAGCAGTACTTC.

The V gene is TRBV28, the J gene TRBJ2-1; possible D gene TRBD2, 5 bases. Germline loops: CDR1 MDHEN, CDR2 SYDVKM. This CDR3 has 10 amino acids. V lost 5 bases and J lost 13, with 9 bases in between. CDR3 amino acids: CASSVGVQFF. The CDR3, as DNA: TGTGCCAGCAGTGTGGGAGTCCAGTTCTTC.

This chain connects TRBV27 to TRBJ2-7; D might be TRBD1 (5 bases). Germline assignment: CDR1 MNHEY and CDR2 SMNVEV (reference sequence). The length of the CDR3 is 15 residues. The V end lost 4 bases, the J end lost 2 bases, and 15 bases lay between the germline ends. The CDR3 spells CASSSFQGTTYEQYF. In nucleotides, the CDR3 is TGTGCCAGCAGTTCTTTTCAGGGAACGACCTACGAGCAGTACTTC.